Described below is a single T cell receptor (beta chain) sequence and its context. No antigen is known for it. The authors loaded about 200 ng DNA, approximately 30,000 T cell genomes, into sorted-subset replicate PCRs. Method: immunoSEQ multiplex PCR; TCRdb's copy keeps in-frame clones and lacks some. This table has more than 2 million clones, 90% to 96% appearing once. This record comes from a study of shared clonotypes between healthy human individuals. Study-level results: In having few donors, the study represented limited genetic and exposure-history diversity.

The length of the CDR3 is 15 residues. The trim removed 4 bases at V and 2 bases at J, leaving 9 bases unmatched. Per the germline V gene, CDR1 is SGHRS and CDR2 is YFSETQ. V is TRBV5-1 and J is TRBJ2-7, with 7 bases identical to TRBD1. Sequenced sample: naive CD4+ T cells sorted from blood. The subset is: CD45RA+ positively selected. This receptor was identified in a man aged 18 to 29 in good health. The CDR3 reads CASSPPPGTAYEQYF. The DNA for the CDR3 is TGCGCCAGCAGCCCCCCACCGGGGACAGCCTACGAGCAGTACTTC.